The rows below give T cell receptor beta chains drawn from one sample of a study of T cell responses to AZD1222 COVID-19 vaccine. The protocol was immunoSEQ multiplex PCR, while the TCRdb copy is restricted to in-frame clones and leaves out a portion. The sample yields 100,000 to 150,000 clones, around 86% seen once. This specimen consisted of peripheral blood, obtained on day 0 of AZD1222 vaccination. Every receptor here comes from an adult in good health. Both conserved end residues are part of each CDR3. The D gene is left open where the match is weak. Expanded clones get a size class; other rows say once, few or many, or leave the size out.

>TRBV5-1|once|.|TRBJ1-3
TGCGCCAGCAGCCCGGAGGGGGACACCATATATTTT
CASSPEGDTIYF
>TRBV4-3|.|.|TRBJ2-3
TGCGCCAGCAGCCAACGGACGGACAGTTACAGCACAGATACGCAGTATTTT
CASSQRTDSYSTDTQYF
>TRBV24-1|.|TRBD2|TRBJ2-3
TGTGCCACCAGTGATTTGCGGCGGGGAGGGCCAGATACGCAGTATTTT
CATSDLRRGGPDTQYF
>TRBV3-1/TRBV3-2|.|TRBD2|TRBJ2-6
TGTGCCAGCAGTCGAACTAGCGGGGGGTTCTCTGGGGCCAACGTCCTGACTTTC
CASSRTSGGFSGANVLTF
>TRBV6-5|.|TRBD1|TRBJ1-1
TGTGCCAGCATGGCAGGGGGCGCGAGGACTGAAGCTTTCTTT
CASMAGGARTEAFF
>TRBV7-2|few|TRBD1|TRBJ1-6
TGTGCCAGCAGCAACCGACAGGGGGCGGCTTCCTATAATTCACCCCTCCACTTT
CASSNRQGAASYNSPLHF
>TRBV28|.|.|TRBJ1-1
TGTGCCAGCAGTTTGGGCGGGAAGAACACTGAAGCTTTCTTT
CASSLGGKNTEAFF
>TRBV5-1|.|.|TRBJ2-4
TGCGCCAGCAGCTTGGCTGACATTCAGTACTTC
CASSLADIQYF
>TRBV13|.|TRBD1|TRBJ2-7
TGTGCCAGCAGCTTATCCACAGGGGCGTCGAACGAGCAGTACTTC
CASSLSTGASNEQYF
>TRBV7-9|.|.|TRBJ1-4
TGTGCCGGCGAAGGGATTGTGCGCGAAAAACTGTTTTTT
CAGEGIVREKLFF
>TRBV27|.|.|TRBJ2-3
TGTGCCAGCAGTTTATCCAGGGTCTGGAGCACAGATACGCAGTATTTT
CASSLSRVWSTDTQYF
>TRBV7-3|.|.|TRBJ1-2
TGTGCCAGCAGCCCATACGGGGGTAACTATGGCTACACCTTC
CASSPYGGNYGYTF
>TRBV6-1|.|TRBD1|TRBJ2-7
TGTGCCAGCAGTGACGCAGGGGGCTCATTTTACGAGCAGTACTTC
CASSDAGGSFYEQYF
>TRBV7-8|.|TRBD1|TRBJ1-1
TGTGCCAGCAGCTTAGGGACAGGGGGTTCCACTGAAGCTTTCTTT
CASSLGTGGSTEAFF
>TRBV19|.|TRBD1|TRBJ1-5
TGTGCCAGTAGTATAGCCGGGACAGGGGTACAGCCCCAGCATTTT
CASSIAGTGVQPQHF
>TRBV7-9|.|.|TRBJ1-1
TGTGCCAGCAGAGCCGGGGGAGCGGAGGAAGCTTTCTTT
CASRAGGAEEAFF
>TRBV7-9|.|TRBD1|TRBJ1-2
TGTGCCAGCAGCCTAACTGGGACAGGGGGGATCTATGGCTACACCTTC
CASSLTGTGGIYGYTF
>TRBV29-1|.|.|TRBJ2-7
TGCAGCGTGAACCATCAGGGGATGTCCGAGCAGTACTTC
CSVNHQGMSEQYF
>TRBV28|.|.|TRBJ1-5
TGTGCCAGCAGTTTAGGGGGGCCAGGGGGCAATCAGCCCCAGCATTTT
CASSLGGPGGNQPQHF
>TRBV19|once|TRBD1|TRBJ1-1
TGTGCCAGTAGGGGGACAGGGATTGCTGAAGCTTTCTTT
CASRGTGIAEAFF
>TRBV5-1|.|.|TRBJ1-1
TGCGCCAGCAGCTGGGGTGGACAGCGTACTGAAGCTTTCTTT
CASSWGGQRTEAFF
>TRBV9|.|.|TRBJ1-3
TGTGCCAGCAGCCCAGGGCCTTTGGGGGCCTGGGGAAACACCATATATTTT
CASSPGPLGAWGNTIYF
>TRBV6-5|.|.|TRBJ1-1
TGTGCCAGCAGTTACGGTCAGGGGATAAACACTGAAGCTTTCTTT
CASSYGQGINTEAFF
>TRBV28|once|.|TRBJ1-4
TGTGCCAGCAGTGAACAGCTATATGAAAAACTGTTTTTT
CASSEQLYEKLFF
>TRBV28|.|.|TRBJ1-2
TGTGCCAGCAGCGAACCAGGGGTAGGCTACACCTTC
CASSEPGVGYTF
>TRBV20-1|.|.|TRBJ2-7
TGCAGTGCTAGTGAGGGCCCGAGCTACGAGCAGTACTTC
CSASEGPSYEQYF
>TRBV19|.|.|TRBJ2-7
TGTGCCAGTAGTATAGACGGGGACGCCTACGAGCAGTACTTC
CASSIDGDAYEQYF
>TRBV11-2|.|.|TRBJ1-1
TGTGCCAGCAGCTTAGAGAGGTCGACCACTGAAGCTTTCTTT
CASSLERSTTEAFF
>TRBV27|.|TRBD2|TRBJ2-7
TGTGCCAGCAACCCCACGGGACTAGCGGGCGAGCAGTACTTC
CASNPTGLAGEQYF
>TRBV5-6|.|.|TRBJ1-5
TGTGCCAGCAGCTCCGGGACCGCGAATCAGCCCCAGCATTTT
CASSSGTANQPQHF
>TRBV7-9|.|.|TRBJ1-2
TGTGCCAGCAGCCTCCAATTCTATGGCTACACCTTC
CASSLQFYGYTF
>TRBV6-4|.|.|TRBJ2-2
TGTGCCAGCAATCCACAGGGGAACACCGGGGAGCTGTTTTTT
CASNPQGNTGELFF
>TRBV28|.|.|TRBJ2-2
TGTGCCAGCAATCTGAGGGCCGGGGAGCTGTTTTTT
CASNLRAGELFF
>TRBV12-3/TRBV12-4|.|.|TRBJ1-5
TGTGCCAGCAGTTTGATGGCCGCCAACCTTCAGCATTTT
CASSLMAANLQHF
>TRBV2|.|.|TRBJ2-3
TGTGCCAGCAGGCCGGGGACTGGGGCCTGGAATACGCAGTATTTT
CASRPGTGAWNTQYF
>TRBV5-1|.|.|TRBJ2-5
TGCGCCAGCAGCTTGGGACTCTTGGCAAGCCCCCAAGAGACCCAGTACTTC
CASSLGLLASPQETQYF
>TRBV9|.|TRBD1|TRBJ1-2
TGTGCCAGCAGCGGCCGGGACAGGAATTCAAATGGCTACACCTTC
CASSGRDRNSNGYTF
>TRBV10-3|.|TRBD2|TRBJ2-1
TGTGCCATCAGTGACCTTCAGCGGGGGCCTTACAATGAGCAGTTCTTC
CAISDLQRGPYNEQFF
>TRBV7-2|.|.|TRBJ2-7
TGTGCCAGCGGGGGCCAGAGGTACGAGCAGTACTTC
CASGGQRYEQYF
>TRBV24-1|once|.|TRBJ1-2
TGTGCCACCAGTGATTCCGTGCGGGGCTATGGCTACACCTTC
CATSDSVRGYGYTF
>TRBV1|.|.|TRBJ1-5
TGCACCAGCAGGAGGGACAGCCATAGCAATCAGCCCCAGCATTTT
CTSRRDSHSNQPQHF
>TRBV6-5|.|.|TRBJ1-1
TGTGCCAGTAAAGGTGTGCAGAAGAACACTGAAGCTTTCTTT
CASKGVQKNTEAFF
>TRBV19|.|TRBD1|TRBJ2-5
TGTGCCAGTAGTTCCCCGGGACAGGTGAGAGAGACCCAGTACTTC
CASSSPGQVRETQYF
>TRBV7-9|.|.|TRBJ1-1
TGTGCCAGCAGCTTAGAGGGAGTCGCTTTCTTT
CASSLEGVAFF
>TRBV6-6|.|.|TRBJ2-3
TGTGCCAGCAGTTACGGGCCGGTAGTGGCAGGGAAGTATTTT
CASSYGPVVAGKYF
>TRBV14|.|TRBD2|TRBJ2-1
TGTGCCAGCAGCCTACTTAGCGGGGGGGCTGGTGAGCAGTTCTTC
CASSLLSGGAGEQFF
>TRBV27|.|.|TRBJ1-5
TGTGCCAGCAGTTTACGGCAGGCGAGCAATCAGCCCCAGCATTTT
CASSLRQASNQPQHF
>TRBV7-2|.|TRBD1|TRBJ2-2
TGTGCCAGCAGCCCGGGACAGGGACGAGGGACATACACCGGGGAGCTGTTTTTT
CASSPGQGRGTYTGELFF
>TRBV5-1|.|TRBD2|TRBJ2-1
TGCGCCAGCAGCTTGGCCGGGTCGGGGGGATACAATGAGCAGTTCTTC
CASSLAGSGGYNEQFF
>TRBV7-2|.|TRBD2|TRBJ2-1
TGTGCCAGCAGCTCGGGGGGGAGTGATGAGCAGTTCTTC
CASSSGGSDEQFF
>TRBV7-9|.|.|TRBJ1-2
TGTGCCAGCAGCTCCGACTCAGGTGGCTACACCTTC
CASSSDSGGYTF
>TRBV6-5|.|.|TRBJ2-3
TGTGCCAGCAGTTACTCGGCTAATACAGATACGCAGTATTTT
CASSYSANTDTQYF
>TRBV24-1|.|.|TRBJ2-2
TGTGCCACCAGTGATGCCTCAGGGAAGAACACCGGGGAGCTGTTTTTT
CATSDASGKNTGELFF
>TRBV7-9|.|.|TRBJ1-2
TGTGCCAGCAGCTCCGGAATTAACTATGGCTACACCTTC
CASSSGINYGYTF
>TRBV19|.|.|TRBJ2-1
TGTGCCAGTAGTATATCACTCGACAATGAGCAGTTCTTC
CASSISLDNEQFF
>TRBV24-1|.|.|TRBJ2-6
TGTGCCACCAGTGGAATTGAGGCAGACACTGAGCGCGGGGCCAACGTCCTGACTTTC
CATSGIEADTERGANVLTF
>TRBV5-1|.|.|TRBJ2-2
TGCGCCAGCAGTCCCCTTTGGATAACGAACACCGGGGAGCTGTTTTTT
CASSPLWITNTGELFF
>TRBV19|.|.|TRBJ1-6
TGTGCCAGTAAAGGTCGGCAGACTAATTCACCCCTCCACTTT
CASKGRQTNSPLHF
>TRBV5-1|.|.|TRBJ2-7
TGCGCCAGCAGCTTTAGTCCGGGGGACTCCTACGAGCAGTACTTC
CASSFSPGDSYEQYF
>TRBV28|few|TRBD1|TRBJ1-6
TGTGCCAGCAGCAACAGGGGGCTTTCACCCCTCCACTTT
CASSNRGLSPLHF